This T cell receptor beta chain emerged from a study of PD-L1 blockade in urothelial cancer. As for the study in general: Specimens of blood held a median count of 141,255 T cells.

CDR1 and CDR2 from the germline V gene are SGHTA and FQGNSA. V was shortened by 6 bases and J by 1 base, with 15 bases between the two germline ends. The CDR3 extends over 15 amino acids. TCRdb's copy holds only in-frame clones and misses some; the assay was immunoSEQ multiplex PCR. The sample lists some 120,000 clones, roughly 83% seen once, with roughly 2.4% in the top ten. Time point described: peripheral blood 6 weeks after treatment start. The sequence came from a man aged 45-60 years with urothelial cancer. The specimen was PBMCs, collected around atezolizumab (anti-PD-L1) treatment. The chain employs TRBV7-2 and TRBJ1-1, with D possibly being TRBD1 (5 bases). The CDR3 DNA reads TGTGCCAGCAGTTCCCAGGGTATTGGGAACACTGAAGCTTTCTTT. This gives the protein CASSSQGIGNTEAFF.